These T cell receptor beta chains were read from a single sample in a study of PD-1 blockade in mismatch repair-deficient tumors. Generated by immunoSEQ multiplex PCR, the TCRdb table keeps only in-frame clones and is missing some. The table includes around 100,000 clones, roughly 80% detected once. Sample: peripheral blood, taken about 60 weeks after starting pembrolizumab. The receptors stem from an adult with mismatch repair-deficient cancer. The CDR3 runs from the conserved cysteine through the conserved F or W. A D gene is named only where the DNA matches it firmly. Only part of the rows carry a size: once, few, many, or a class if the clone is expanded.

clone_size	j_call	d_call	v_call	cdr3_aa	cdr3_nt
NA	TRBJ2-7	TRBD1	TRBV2	CASTRTGAVEQYF	TGTGCCAGCACCCGGACAGGGGCAGTCGAGCAGTACTTC
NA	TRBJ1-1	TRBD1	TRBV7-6	CASSLTEGPATGDMNTEAFF	TGTGCCAGCAGCTTAACAGAGGGCCCGGCGACAGGGGATATGAACACTGAAGCTTTCTTT
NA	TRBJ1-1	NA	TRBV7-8	CASSLGRWNTEAFF	TGTGCCAGCAGCTTAGGCCGCTGGAACACTGAAGCTTTCTTT
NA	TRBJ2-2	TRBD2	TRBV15	CATSRGGTSGSGELFF	TGTGCCACCAGCAGAGGCGGGACTAGCGGTTCCGGGGAGCTGTTTTTT
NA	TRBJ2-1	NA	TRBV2	CASRGGAGGEQFF	TGTGCCAGCAGAGGCGGGGCAGGGGGTGAGCAGTTCTTC
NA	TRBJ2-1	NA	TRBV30	CAWSVLFGQGGNEQFF	TGTGCCTGGAGTGTACTATTCGGGCAGGGCGGCAATGAGCAGTTCTTC
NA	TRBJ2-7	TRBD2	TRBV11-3	CASSLGGGNEQYF	TGTGCCAGCAGCTTGGGCGGGGGGAACGAGCAGTACTTC
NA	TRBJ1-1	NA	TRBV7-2	CASSIQENTEAFF	TGTGCCAGCAGCATACAGGAGAATACTGAAGCTTTCTTT
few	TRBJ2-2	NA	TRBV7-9	CATSRDTGELFF	TGTGCCACTAGCAGGGACACCGGGGAGCTGTTTTTT
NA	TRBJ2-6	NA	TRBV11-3	CASSLDPGAGANVLTF	TGTGCCAGCAGCTTAGATCCCGGGGCCGGGGCCAACGTCCTGACTTTC
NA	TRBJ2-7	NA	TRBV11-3	CASSLEGYEQYF	TGTGCCAGCAGCTTAGAGGGGTACGAGCAGTACTTC
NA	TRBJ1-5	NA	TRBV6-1	CASSESQGGQPQHF	TGTGCCAGCAGTGAATCACAGGGAGGTCAGCCCCAGCATTTT
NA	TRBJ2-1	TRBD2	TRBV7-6	CASSLLAGESGYEQFF	TGTGCCAGCAGCTTACTAGCGGGAGAAAGTGGCTATGAGCAGTTCTTC
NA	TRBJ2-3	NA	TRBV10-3	CAISGGGGRLTDTQYF	TGTGCCATCAGTGGGGGGGGCGGGCGGTTGACAGATACGCAGTATTTT
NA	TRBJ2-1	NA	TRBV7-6	CASSLDGGSSYNEQFF	TGTGCCAGCAGCTTAGATGGAGGTAGCTCCTACAATGAGCAGTTCTTC
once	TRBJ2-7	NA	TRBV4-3	CASSQTEGAEQYF	TGCGCCAGCAGCCAAACCGAAGGGGCCGAGCAGTACTTC
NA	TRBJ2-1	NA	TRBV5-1	CASSLELGRGEQFF	TGCGCCAGCAGCTTGGAATTGGGACGGGGTGAGCAGTTCTTC
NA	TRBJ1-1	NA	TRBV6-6	CASDPPTRNTEAFF	TGTGCCAGCGATCCCCCCACGCGGAACACTGAAGCTTTCTTT
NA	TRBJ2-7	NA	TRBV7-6	CASSLDRDRNYEQYF	TGTGCCAGCAGCTTAGACCGGGACCGCAACTACGAGCAGTACTTC
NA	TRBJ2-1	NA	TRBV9	CASSPLIGGHAEQFF	TGTGCCAGCAGCCCACTGATCGGGGGCCACGCTGAGCAGTTCTTC
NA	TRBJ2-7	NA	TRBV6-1	CASSITQGSHEQYF	TGTGCCAGCAGCATCACTCAGGGTTCCCACGAGCAGTACTTC
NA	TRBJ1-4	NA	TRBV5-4	CASSPGTGSNEKLFF	TGTGCCAGCAGCCCAGGAACAGGGTCTAATGAAAAACTGTTTTTT
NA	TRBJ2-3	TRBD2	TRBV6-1	CASSELAGTPTDTQYF	TGTGCCAGCAGTGAACTAGCGGGGACTCCCACAGATACGCAGTATTTT
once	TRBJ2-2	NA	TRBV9	CASSSGWDGELFF	TGTGCCAGCAGCTCCGGCTGGGACGGGGAGCTGTTTTTT
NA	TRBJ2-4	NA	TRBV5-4	CASSLGLLGGSKNIQYF	TGTGCCAGCAGCTTGGGTTTGCTTGGGGGATCCAAAAACATTCAGTACTTC
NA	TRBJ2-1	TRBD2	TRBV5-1	CASSLQTGGNEQFF	TGCGCCAGCAGCCTGCAGACCGGGGGGAATGAGCAGTTCTTC
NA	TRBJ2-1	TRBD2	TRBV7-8	CASSFRTSASSYNEQFF	TGTGCCAGCAGCTTCCGGACTAGCGCCTCCTCCTACAATGAGCAGTTCTTC
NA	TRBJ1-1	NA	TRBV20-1	CSAGPTEAFF	TGCAGTGCGGGTCCCACTGAAGCTTTCTTT
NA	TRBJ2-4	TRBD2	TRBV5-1	CASSPPLTSGYEGNIQYF	TGCGCCAGCAGCCCGCCACTGACTAGCGGGTACGAGGGGAACATTCAGTACTTC
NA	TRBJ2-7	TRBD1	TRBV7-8	CASSNFRDRRDEQYF	TGTGCCAGCAGCAATTTCCGGGACAGACGGGACGAGCAGTACTTC
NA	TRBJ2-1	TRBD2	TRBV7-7	CASSSGTSGRFTYNEQFF	TGTGCTAGCAGCTCCGGGACTAGCGGGAGGTTTACCTACAATGAGCAGTTCTTC
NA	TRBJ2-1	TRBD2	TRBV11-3	CASSMGLVADNEQFF	TGTGCCAGCAGCATGGGACTAGTAGCAGACAATGAGCAGTTCTTC
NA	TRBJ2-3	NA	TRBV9	CASSVDMAGSTDTQYF	TGTGCCAGCAGCGTAGACATGGCAGGGAGCACAGATACGCAGTATTTT
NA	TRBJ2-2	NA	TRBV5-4	CASSLDGKGTGELFF	TGTGCCAGCAGCTTGGACGGGAAGGGCACCGGGGAGCTGTTTTTT
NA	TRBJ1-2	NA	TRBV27	CASSFSFNYGYTF	TGTGCCAGCAGTTTCTCCTTCAACTATGGCTACACCTTC
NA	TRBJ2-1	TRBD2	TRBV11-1	CASSSRGLADNEQFF	TGTGCCAGCAGCTCCCGAGGACTAGCGGATAATGAGCAGTTCTTC
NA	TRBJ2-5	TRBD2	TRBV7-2	CASSFILRELKTQYF	TGTGCCAGCAGCTTTATATTGCGGGAGCTCAAGACCCAGTACTTC
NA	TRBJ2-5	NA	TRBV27	CASSGLQETQYF	TGTGCCAGCAGTGGACTCCAAGAGACCCAGTACTTC
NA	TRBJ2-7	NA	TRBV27	CASSLLGPLHGEQYF	TGTGCCAGCAGTTTATTGGGACCCCTCCACGGGGAGCAGTACTTC
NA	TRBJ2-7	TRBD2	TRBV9	CASSVSSGPYEQYF	TGTGCCAGCAGCGTTTCTAGCGGACCCTACGAGCAGTACTTC
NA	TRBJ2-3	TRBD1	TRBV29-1	CSVTGQGITDTQYF	TGCAGCGTTACGGGACAGGGGATCACAGATACGCAGTATTTT
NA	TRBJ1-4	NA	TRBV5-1	CASSFGGMTNEKLFF	TGCGCCAGCAGCTTCGGGGGGATGACTAATGAAAAACTGTTTTTT
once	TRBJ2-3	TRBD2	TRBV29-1	CSTLAGVSTDTQYF	TGCAGCACCTTAGCGGGAGTTAGCACAGATACGCAGTATTTT
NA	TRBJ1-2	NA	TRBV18	CASSPVTGTNYGYTF	TGTGCCAGCTCACCGGTCACAGGGACTAACTATGGCTACACCTTC
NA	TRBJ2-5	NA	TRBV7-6	CASSQGSGETQYF	TGTGCCAGCAGCCAGGGATCTGGGGAGACCCAGTACTTC
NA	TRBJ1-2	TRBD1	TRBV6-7	CASSYSIGDRATRLLSGYTF	TGTGCCAGCAGTTACTCCATCGGGGACAGGGCAACCCGTCTCCTTAGCGGCTACACCTTC
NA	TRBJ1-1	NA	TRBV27	CASSSRSDPNTEAFF	TGTGCCAGCAGTTCCCGCTCGGACCCGAACACTGAAGCTTTCTTT
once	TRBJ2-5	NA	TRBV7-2	CASSLAPNSRRSETQYF	TGTGCCAGCAGCTTAGCCCCAAACAGTAGAAGGTCGGAGACCCAGTACTTC
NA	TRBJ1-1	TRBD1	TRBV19	CASSLGQFVLATEAFF	TGTGCCAGTAGTTTGGGACAGTTCGTCTTGGCCACTGAAGCTTTCTTT
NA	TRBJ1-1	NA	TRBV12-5	CASGLGVATNTEAFF	TGTGCTAGTGGTTTGGGGGTGGCGACGAACACTGAAGCTTTCTTT